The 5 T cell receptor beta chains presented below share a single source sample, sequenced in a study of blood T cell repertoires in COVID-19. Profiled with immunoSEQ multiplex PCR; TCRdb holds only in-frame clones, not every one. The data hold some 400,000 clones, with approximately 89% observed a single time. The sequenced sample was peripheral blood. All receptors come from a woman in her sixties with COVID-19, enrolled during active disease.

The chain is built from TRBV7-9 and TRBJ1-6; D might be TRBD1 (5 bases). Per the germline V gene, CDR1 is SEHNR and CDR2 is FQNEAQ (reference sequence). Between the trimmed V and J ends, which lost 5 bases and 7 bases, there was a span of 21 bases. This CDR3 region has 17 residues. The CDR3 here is CASSPAGTGRLNSPLHF. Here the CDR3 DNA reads TGTGCCAGCAGCCCGGCGGGAACGGGACGGCTAAATTCACCCCTCCACTTT. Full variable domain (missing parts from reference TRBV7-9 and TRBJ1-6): DTGVSQNPRHKITKRGQNVTFRCDPISEHNRLYWYRQTLGQGPEFLTYFQNEAQLEKSRLLSDRFSAERPKGSFSTLEIQRTEQGDSAMYLCASSPAGTGRLNSPLHFGNGTRLTVT.

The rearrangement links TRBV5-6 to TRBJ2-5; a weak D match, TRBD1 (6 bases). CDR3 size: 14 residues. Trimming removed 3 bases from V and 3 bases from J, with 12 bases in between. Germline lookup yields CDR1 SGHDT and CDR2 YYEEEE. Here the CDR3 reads CASSSPDREETQYF. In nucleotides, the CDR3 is TGTGCCAGCAGCTCCCCGGACAGAGAAGAGACCCAGTACTTC.

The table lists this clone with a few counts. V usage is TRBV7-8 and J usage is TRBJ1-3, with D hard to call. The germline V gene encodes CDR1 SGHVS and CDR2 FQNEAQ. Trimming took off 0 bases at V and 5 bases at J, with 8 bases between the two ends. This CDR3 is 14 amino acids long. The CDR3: CASSLAENRNTIYF. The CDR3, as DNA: TGTGCCAGCAGCTTAGCAGAGAACCGAAACACCATATATTTT.

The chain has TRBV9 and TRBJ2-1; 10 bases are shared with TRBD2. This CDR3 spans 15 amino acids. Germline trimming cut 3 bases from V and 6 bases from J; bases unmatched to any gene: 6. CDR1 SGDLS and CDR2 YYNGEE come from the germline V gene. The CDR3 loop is CASSAAGGPLNEQFF. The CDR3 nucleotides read TGTGCCAGCAGCGCAGCGGGGGGGCCTCTCAATGAGCAGTTCTTC.

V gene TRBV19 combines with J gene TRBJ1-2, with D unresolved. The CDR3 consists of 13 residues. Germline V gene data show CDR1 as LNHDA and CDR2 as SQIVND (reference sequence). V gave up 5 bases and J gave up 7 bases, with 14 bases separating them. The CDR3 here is CASSSPRSGGYTF. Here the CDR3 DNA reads TGTGCCAGTAGTTCCCCCAGGTCAGGTGGCTACACCTTC.